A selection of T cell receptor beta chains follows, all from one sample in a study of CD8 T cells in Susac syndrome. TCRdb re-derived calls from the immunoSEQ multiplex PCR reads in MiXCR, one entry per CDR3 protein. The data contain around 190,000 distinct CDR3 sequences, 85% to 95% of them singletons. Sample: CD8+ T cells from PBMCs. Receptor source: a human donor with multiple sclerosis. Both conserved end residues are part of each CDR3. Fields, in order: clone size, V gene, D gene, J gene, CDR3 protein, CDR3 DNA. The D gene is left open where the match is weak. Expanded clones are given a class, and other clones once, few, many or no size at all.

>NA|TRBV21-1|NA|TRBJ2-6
CASSPPYRQAPGANVLTF
TGTGCCAGCAGCCCCCCATATCGACAGGCACCGGGGGCCAACGTCCTGACTTTC
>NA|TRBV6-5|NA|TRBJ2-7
CASSYSKSTYEQYF
TGTGCCAGCAGTTACTCGAAGAGCACATACGAGCAGTACTTC
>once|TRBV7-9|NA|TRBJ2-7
CASSPALIGWYEQYF
TGTGCCAGCAGCCCTGCGTTGATCGGTTGGTACGAGCAGTACTTC
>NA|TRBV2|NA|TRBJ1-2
CASSGTEYYGYTF
TGTGCCAGCAGCGGGACCGAGTACTATGGCTACACCTTC
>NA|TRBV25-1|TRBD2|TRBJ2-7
CASSEAPGGETSYEQYF
TGTGCCAGCAGTGAAGCCCCGGGGGGGGAGACCTCCTACGAGCAGTACTTC
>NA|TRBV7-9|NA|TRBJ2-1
CASKNPNEQFF
TGTGCCAGCAAAAATCCCAATGAGCAGTTCTTC
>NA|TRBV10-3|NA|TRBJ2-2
CAISEGPHPGDTGELFF
TGTGCCATCAGTGAGGGCCCACACCCTGGGGACACCGGGGAGCTGTTTTTT
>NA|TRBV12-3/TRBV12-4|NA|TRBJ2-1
CASSSPGTTNNEQFF
TGTGCCAGCAGTAGCCCGGGGACCACCAACAATGAGCAGTTCTTC
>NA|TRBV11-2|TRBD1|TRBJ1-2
CASSDPPGTVSGYTF
TGTGCCAGCAGCGATCCTCCTGGGACAGTCAGTGGCTACACCTTC
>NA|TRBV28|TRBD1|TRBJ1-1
CASSLPNRGTEAFF
TGTGCCAGCAGCCTACCCAACAGGGGCACTGAAGCTTTCTTT
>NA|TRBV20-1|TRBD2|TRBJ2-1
CSARGLAGGPHEQFF
TGCAGTGCTAGAGGACTAGCGGGAGGGCCCCATGAGCAGTTCTTC
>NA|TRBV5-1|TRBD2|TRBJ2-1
CASSGPFTSGVYNEQFF
TGCGCCAGCAGCGGACCGTTTACTAGCGGGGTTTACAATGAGCAGTTCTTC
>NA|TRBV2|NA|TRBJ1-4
CASMSYRLFF
TGTGCCAGCATGAGTTACAGACTGTTTTTT
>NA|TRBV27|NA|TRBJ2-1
CASNRNNEQFF
TGTGCCAGCAACAGGAACAATGAGCAGTTCTTC
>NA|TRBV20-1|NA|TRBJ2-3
CSARDRDFSTDTQYF
TGCAGTGCTAGAGACCGGGACTTTAGCACAGATACGCAGTATTTT
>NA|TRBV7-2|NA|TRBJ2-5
CASSSRLRETQYF
TGTGCCAGCAGCTCAAGACTACGGGAGACCCAGTACTTC
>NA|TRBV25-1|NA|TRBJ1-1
CASSAGQTNTEAFF
TGTGCCAGCAGTGCCGGACAGACGAACACTGAAGCTTTCTTT
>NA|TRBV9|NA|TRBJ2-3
CASSTSITDTQYF
TGTGCCAGCAGCACCAGTATCACAGATACGCAGTATTTT
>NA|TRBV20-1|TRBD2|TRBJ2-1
CSARLTSGVYNEQFF
TGCAGTGCTAGACTGACTAGCGGGGTCTACAATGAGCAGTTCTTC
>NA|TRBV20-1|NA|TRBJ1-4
CSARGSHGELFF
TGCAGTGCTAGAGGATCGCACGGGGAACTGTTTTTT
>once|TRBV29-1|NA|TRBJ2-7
CSVEDRREQYF
TGCAGCGTTGAAGATCGTCGGGAGCAGTACTTC
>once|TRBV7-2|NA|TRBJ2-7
CASSSDFGSYEQYF
TGTGCCAGCAGCTCTGACTTCGGCTCCTACGAGCAGTACTTC
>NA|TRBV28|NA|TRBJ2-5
CASSLGLGLGETQYF
TGTGCCAGCAGTTTAGGTTTGGGGCTCGGCGAGACCCAGTACTTC
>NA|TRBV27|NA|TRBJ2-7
CASSPRARGEQYF
TGTGCCAGCAGTCCCCGGGCTCGGGGCGAGCAGTACTTC
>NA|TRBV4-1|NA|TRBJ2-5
CASSQDLVLPLETQYF
TGCGCCAGCAGCCAAGATTTGGTCTTACCGCTCGAGACCCAGTACTTC
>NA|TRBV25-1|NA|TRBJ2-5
CASKRGYQETQYF
TGTGCCAGCAAGAGGGGGTACCAAGAGACCCAGTACTTC
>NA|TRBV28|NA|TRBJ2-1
CASSFGLGNEQFF
TGTGCCAGCAGTTTTGGACTCGGCAATGAGCAGTTCTTC
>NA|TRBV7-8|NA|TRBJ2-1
CASTGGSSYNEQFF
TGTGCCAGCACAGGTGGGAGCTCCTACAATGAGCAGTTCTTC
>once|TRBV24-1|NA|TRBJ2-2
CATFDSDTGELFF
TGTGCCACCTTCGACAGTGACACCGGGGAGCTGTTTTTT
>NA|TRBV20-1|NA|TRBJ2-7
CSASGSVLYEQYF
TGCAGTGCTAGCGGGTCGGTTCTCTACGAGCAGTACTTC